This T cell receptor beta chain was recovered during a study of blood T cells in healthy people across ages. Whole-study results and caveats: Without sorted subsets, naive and antigen-experienced compartments could not be conclusively compared. More naive CD4+ cells and higher diversity were found in long-lived than in aged donors.

The CDR3 has 15 amino acids. Germline CDR1 is SNHLY and CDR2 is FYNNEI. Trimming took 3 bases from V and 5 from J, leaving 13 bases between them. A remark on this clonotype: Antigen unknown.

Using a J-beta primer mix together with a sample-barcoded 5' primer, a second PCR was run for roughly 7 to 12 cycles. TCRdb re-called the 5' RACE reads through MiXCR, storing one row per CDR3 protein. The sample yields 600,000 or so distinct CDR3 sequences, roughly 48% seen once. The sequenced sample was blood. The V call is TRBV2, the J call TRBJ1-4; weak D call: TRBD1 (6 bases). This sequence was found in a man aged 80 or over in good health. CDR3 in amino acids: CASSEHGQSNEKLFF. The CDR3 DNA reads TGTGCCAGCAGTGAGCACGGACAGTCGAATGAAAAACTGTTTTTT.